The entry below gives a single T cell receptor (beta chain) sequence along with its context. Only in-frame clones appear in the TCRdb table, and some are missing; sequencing was by immunoSEQ multiplex PCR. Counted here are about 53,000 clones, about 82% occurring once; the ten biggest clones make up about 5%. Germline-derived CDR1 and CDR2 are SEHNR and FQNEAQ (reference sequence). The trim removed 5 bases at V and 6 bases at J, leaving 7 bases unmatched. The CDR3 covers 15 residues. The data belong to a study of technical replicates of blood from a few donors. The specimen sequenced was PBMCs. The sequence was obtained from a human donor in good health. Some clones in this sample may be carry-over from other donors' samples. The rearrangement uses TRBV7-9 and TRBJ2-1, with 10 positions matching TRBD1. The CDR3, as DNA: TGTGCCAGCAGCCGTGGGACAGGGGTCATCAATGAGCAGTTCTTC. It specifies CASSRGTGVINEQFF.